These 20 T cell receptor beta chains came from one sample sequenced in a study of read filtering for tumor transcriptome and immune sequencing. Molecular barcoded adaptors covering alpha/delta and beta/gamma chains were used on approximately 400 ng RNA. Via MiXCR, TCRdb re-called the reads, giving one row per CDR3 protein. The table has over 45,000 distinct CDR3 sequences, 15% to 20% seen once. The specimen was a population of CD138-negative cells sorted from bone marrow. The receptors were sampled from a donor older than 35 with multiple myeloma.

This clonotype was detected many times. This rearrangement joins TRBV7-3 to TRBJ2-5; no clear D. V was shortened by 5 bases and J by 4 bases, with 11 bases between the two germline ends. Germline CDR1 reads SGHTA; CDR2 reads FQGTGA. The CDR3 is 13 amino acids. The DNA of the CDR3 is TGTGCCAGCAGCCCGAAGGGATTAGAGACCCAGTACTTC. Protein product: CASSPKGLETQYF.

The chain couples TRBV7-2 to TRBJ2-5; D perhaps matches TRBD2 (6 bases). There are 14 residues in the CDR3. Per the germline V gene, CDR1 is SGHTA and CDR2 is FQGNSA. Trimming left V 4 bases short and J 4 bases short, with 13 bases between. The CDR3 is CASSSETRTETQYF. The CDR3 region has the DNA TGTGCCAGCAGCTCCGAGACTAGAACAGAGACCCAGTACTTC.

The sample holds a few counts of this clonotype. The chain combines TRBV9 with TRBJ2-1, with TRBD2 matching over 8 bases. With 3 bases clipped from V and 9 bases from J, the junction kept 8 bases outside the gene matches. The CDR3 runs 14 residues. Germline assignment: CDR1 SGDLS and CDR2 YYNGEE. DNA for the CDR3: TGTGCCAGCAGCGCGGGGGGGAGCGTCGCTGAGCAGTTCTTC. It encodes CASSAGGSVAEQFF.

This clonotype was recorded a few times. J is TRBJ1-5 and V is TRBV27, with D possibly being TRBD1 (5 bases). This CDR3 is 14 amino acids long. Germline V lookup: CDR1 MNHEY, CDR2 SMNVEV (reference sequence). V dropped 5 bases and J dropped 2 bases, with 10 bases sitting between them. The CDR3 here is CASSPRGGNQPQHF. The CDR3 DNA sequence: TGTGCCAGCAGTCCTCGGGGGGGCAATCAGCCCCAGCATTTT.

This clonotype was seen at least ten times. The chain combines TRBV5-1 with TRBJ1-1; tentatively, D is TRBD1 (5 bases). Trimming removed 0 bases at V and 2 bases at J, with 14 bases between. The CDR3 has 16 amino acids. CDR1 is SGHRS and CDR2 is YFSETQ in the germline V gene. The CDR3 reads CASSLVQGGVNTEAFF. For the CDR3, the DNA is TGCGCCAGCAGCTTGGTGCAGGGAGGGGTTAACACTGAAGCTTTCTTT.

The chain couples TRBV6-2 or TRBV6-3 to TRBJ1-1; no definite D call. Germline-derived CDR1 and CDR2 are MNHEY and SVGEGT. The CDR3 contains 15 residues. V lost 6 bases and J lost 0, with 14 bases in between. CDR3 residues: CASRRGKDLNTEAFF. The DNA for the CDR3 is TGTGCCAGCAGGAGAGGCAAAGATTTGAACACTGAAGCTTTCTTT.

Note on this clonotype: At one boundary the junction diverges from the germline segment, which might be a read error. The rearrangement joins TRBV27 to TRBJ2-7, with unresolved D. This CDR3 has 12 residues. Per germline, CDR1 MNHEY and CDR2 SMNVEV (reference sequence). DNA for the CDR3: TGTGTCAGCAGTTTATCAGGTTTCGAGCAGTACTTC. It specifies CVSSLSGFEQYF.

The sample holds many counts of this clonotype. The chain links TRBV12-3 or TRBV12-4 to TRBJ1-6; D unclear. The CDR3 loop spans 13 amino acids. Between the trimmed V and J ends, which lost 3 bases and 9 bases, there was a span of 9 bases. The CDR3 region has the DNA TGTGCCAGCAGTTTTAATGGGCTTTCACCCCTCCACTTT. Encoded protein: CASSFNGLSPLHF.

This clonotype has at least ten counts. The rearrangement links TRBV6-2 or TRBV6-3 to TRBJ2-3, with 13 bases identical to TRBD2. Germline loops: CDR1 MNHEY, CDR2 SVGEGT. Losses at the gene ends were 2 bases for V and 2 bases for J; bases not matched to a gene: 4. The CDR3 sequence is 17 residues long. The DNA of the CDR3 is TGTGCCAGCAGTTACCGACTAGCGGGAGGATCCACAGATACGCAGTATTTT. This translates into CASSYRLAGGSTDTQYF.

This clonotype has just a few counts. The V call is TRBV7-2, the J call TRBJ2-1; the match to TRBD2 covers 11 bases. CDR3 length: 15 amino acids. V lost 5 bases, J lost 10 bases, and 10 bases stayed unmatched. The germline V gene has CDR1 SGHTA and CDR2 FQGNSA. This CDR3 reads CASSRETSGSSEQFF. The CDR3, as DNA: TGTGCCAGCAGCCGGGAAACTAGCGGGAGTAGCGAGCAGTTCTTC. The whole variable domain, remainder taken from reference TRBV7-2 and TRBJ2-1, is GAGVSQSPSNKVTEKGKDVELRCDPISGHTALYWYRQSLGQGLEFLIYFQGNSAPDKSGLPSDRFSAERTGGSVSTLTIQRTQQEDSAVYLCASSRETSGSSEQFFGPGTRLTVL.

As for this clonotype: The junction departs from germline at one end; a sequencing error may be responsible. The CDR3 reads CASSQRQVMLKTEAFF. The CDR3 nucleotides are TGCGCCAGCAGTCAACGACAGGTGATGTTGAAAACTGAAGCTTTCTTT. This rearrangement joins TRBV23-1 to TRBJ1-1; a weak D match, TRBD1 (6 bases). TRBV23-1 is classed as an ORF, of uncertain function. This CDR3 region has 16 residues.

Only a few counts were recorded for this clonotype. The chain links TRBV29-1 to TRBJ2-1; possible D gene TRBD2, 5 bases. The length of the CDR3 is 14 residues. V was pared by 6 bases and J by 6 bases, with 18 bases between. Germline lookup yields CDR1 SQVTM and CDR2 ANQGSEA. This chain's CDR3 is CSVPTGILANEQFF. CDR3 DNA: TGCAGCGTACCTACCGGGATCCTGGCCAATGAGCAGTTCTTC.

This clonotype was found many times. The V gene is TRBV6-2 or TRBV6-3, the J gene TRBJ2-1; 12 bases fit TRBD1. Germline-derived CDR1 and CDR2 are MNHEY and SVGEGT. With 2 bases clipped from V and 10 bases from J, the junction kept 6 bases outside the gene matches. This CDR3 comprises 15 residues. CDR3 region: CASSYGDRGQREQFF. The CDR3 DNA is TGTGCCAGCAGTTACGGGGACAGGGGGCAGCGGGAGCAGTTCTTC.

This clonotype was seen repeatedly, ten times or more. The J gene is TRBJ2-3, the V gene TRBV18; a weak D match, TRBD2 (5 bases). V lost 1 base and J 0 bases, leaving 11 bases between the germline ends. CDR3 length: 16 residues. Germline CDR1 KGHSH, CDR2 LQKENI. In nucleotides, the CDR3 is TGTGCCAGCTCACCACTAGAGGGTGGCAGCACAGATACGCAGTATTTT. This sequence encodes CASSPLEGGSTDTQYF.

In regard to this clonotype: Sequence at one end of the junction differs from germline and may be a read error. This chain connects TRBV6-5 to TRBJ2-1; 7 positions agree with TRBD2. Germline lookup yields CDR1 MNHEY and CDR2 SVGAGI. The CDR3 is 14 residues long. In DNA, the CDR3 is TGTGCCAGCAGCTACTGGGAGGGCCTTAGTGAGCAGTTCTTC. This encodes CASSYWEGLSEQFF.

This clonotype was seen at least ten times. The rearrangement joins TRBV20-1 to TRBJ1-5; perhaps TRBD1 as D (5 bases). The germline CDR1 and CDR2 sequences are DFQATT and SNEGSKA (reference sequence). V dropped 7 bases and J dropped 3 bases, with 16 bases sitting between them. CDR3 length equals 14 residues. The DNA of the CDR3 is TGCAGTGTGAGGAGGGACGCGGACAATCAGCCCCAGCATTTT. Protein product: CSVRRDADNQPQHF.

As for this clonotype: This may stem from a read error, because a much larger clone lies one nucleotide away. V is TRBV3-1 and J is TRBJ2-3; TRBD2 might be the D (6 bases). Germline assignment: CDR1 LGHDT and CDR2 YNNKEL (reference sequence). The CDR3 sequence is 15 residues long. Trimming shortened V by 6 bases and J by 2 bases, and 15 bases separated the two germline ends. DNA of the CDR3: TGTGCCAGCAGGCCGGGGCGGGGCTACACAGATACGCAGTATTTT. It yields the protein CASRPGRGYTDTQYF.

This clonotype appeared once. A much larger clone lies one base from this, so it may be a read error. J is TRBJ2-7 and V is TRBV30, with D possibly TRBD2 on 7 matching bases. The V end lost 7 bases, the J end lost 4 bases, and 17 bases lay between the germline ends. Germline V CDR1 and CDR2: GTSNPN, SVGIG (reference sequence). This CDR3 has 13 residues. The CDR3 DNA follows: TGTGCCTCAAACAGGGAGGGGTGTTACGAGCAGTACTTC. This sequence encodes CASNREGCYEQYF.

As regards this clonotype: This may be a read error: a much more frequent sequence differs by one nucleotide. The genes are TRBV7-9 and TRBJ2-1; 7 bases align to TRBD2. V was clipped by 8 bases and J by 9 bases; unmatched bases: 7. This CDR3 has 12 amino acids. Germline CDR1 and CDR2: SEHNR and FQNEAQ (reference sequence). The CDR3 loop is CASHATGGEQFF. The CDR3, as DNA: TGTGCCAGCCACGCCACGGGGGGTGAGCAGTTCTTC.

In its sample, this clonotype was seen many times. This chain's CDR3 is CASSLVSTSGPTDTQYF. In nucleotides, the CDR3 is TGCGCCAGCAGCTTGGTTTCGACTAGCGGGCCAACAGATACGCAGTATTTT. The J gene is TRBJ2-3, the V gene TRBV5-1; 10 bases are shared with TRBD2. Germline CDR1 is SGHRS and CDR2 is YFSETQ. Trimming took 0 bases from V and 3 from J; bases not matched to a gene: 7. CDR3 size: 17 residues.